These 2 T cell receptor beta chains originate from one sample sequenced in a study of blood T cells in healthy people across ages. A second PCR, run for about 7 to 11 cycles, used a sample-barcoded 5' primer plus a J-beta primer mix. TCRdb independently ran MiXCR on the 5' RACE reads; one entry per CDR3 protein. The table includes fewer than 2,000,000 distinct CDR3 sequences, approximately 32% detected once. What was sequenced was blood. These receptors all stem from a woman aged 30 to 39 in good health.

This chain links TRBV20-1 with TRBJ2-7; 8 bases agree with TRBD2. CDR1 is DFQATT and CDR2 is SNEGSKA in the germline V gene (reference sequence). The CDR3 extends over 14 amino acids. Losses at the gene ends were 5 bases for V and 2 bases for J; bases not matched to a gene: 8. Written as DNA, the CDR3 is TGCAGTGCTTCCCCTGGACTAGCAACCTACGAGCAGTACTTC. Translation: CSASPGLATYEQYF.

As concerns this clonotype: A read error may account for a junction end that differs from germline. The chain joins TRBV9 to TRBJ2-1; D unresolved. The length of the CDR3 is 12 residues. Per the germline V gene, CDR1 is SGDLS and CDR2 is YYNGEE. CDR3 nucleotides: TGTGCCGGCAGCGCGCTTCCTGATGAGCAGTTCTTC. It encodes CAGSALPDEQFF.